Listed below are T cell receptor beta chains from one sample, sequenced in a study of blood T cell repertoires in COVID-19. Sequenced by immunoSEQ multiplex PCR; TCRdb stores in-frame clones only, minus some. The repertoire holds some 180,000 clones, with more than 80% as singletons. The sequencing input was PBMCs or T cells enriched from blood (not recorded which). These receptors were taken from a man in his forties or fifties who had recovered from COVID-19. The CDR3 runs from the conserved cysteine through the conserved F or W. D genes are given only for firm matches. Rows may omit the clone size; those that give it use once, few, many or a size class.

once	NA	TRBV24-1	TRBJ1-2	TGTGCCACCAGTGATTTCCAGGGCAGGGTCTATGGCTACACCTTC	CATSDFQGRVYGYTF
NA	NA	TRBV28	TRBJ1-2	TGTGCCAGCAGCCGGGGCGGGGACTTCTTAACCTATGGCTACACCTTC	CASSRGGDFLTYGYTF
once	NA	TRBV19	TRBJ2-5	TGTGCCAGTAGTATAAAGCTACGGTCCGGCCAAGAGACCCAGTACTTC	CASSIKLRSGQETQYF
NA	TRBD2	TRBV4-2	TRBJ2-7	TGTGCCAGCAGCCAAAACCCCAGCGGGGACGCCTACGAGCAGTACTTC	CASSQNPSGDAYEQYF
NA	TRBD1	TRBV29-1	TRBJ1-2	TGCAGCGTCCAAACGACAGGGGATTTTCGAGGCTACACCTTC	CSVQTTGDFRGYTF
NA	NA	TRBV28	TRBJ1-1	TGTGCCAGCCGGGGGATCGGGAACACTGAAGCTTTCTTT	CASRGIGNTEAFF
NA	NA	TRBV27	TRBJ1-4	TGTGCCAGCAGTTTAGGGCAGGGTAGCGGTAATGAAAAACTGTTTTTT	CASSLGQGSGNEKLFF
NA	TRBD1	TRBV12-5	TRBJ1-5	TGTGCTAGTGCCAACCTGGGACAGGGTGGCCAGCCCCAGCATTTT	CASANLGQGGQPQHF
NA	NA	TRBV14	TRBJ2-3	TGTGCCAGCAGCCATACTCCGGGATTAGTCACAGATACGCAGTATTTT	CASSHTPGLVTDTQYF
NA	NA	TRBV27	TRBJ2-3	TGTGCCAGCAGTGCACTCAGGGCAGACGATACGCAGTATTTT	CASSALRADDTQYF
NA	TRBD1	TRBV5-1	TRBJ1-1	TGCGCCAGCAGCTCGGGGATGGGACAGCTGAACACTGAAGCTTTCTTT	CASSSGMGQLNTEAFF
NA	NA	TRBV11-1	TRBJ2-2	TGTGCCAGCAGCTTAGCGCTTAAAGGGGCCGGGGAGCTGTTTTTT	CASSLALKGAGELFF
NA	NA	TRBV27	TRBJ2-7	TGTGCCAGCAGTTTATCCTCCCTTTTTTACGAGCAGTACTTC	CASSLSSLFYEQYF
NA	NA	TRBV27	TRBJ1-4	TGTGCCAGCAGCCGGGCCGGGACACACCGCTCAACTAATGAAAAACTGTTTTTT	CASSRAGTHRSTNEKLFF
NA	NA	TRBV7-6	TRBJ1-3	TGTGCCAGCAGCCAAAGTGGGGGCAACTCTGGAAACACCATATATTTT	CASSQSGGNSGNTIYF
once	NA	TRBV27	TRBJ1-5	TGTGCCAGCATGGGGGGGAGAAATCAGCCCCAGCATTTT	CASMGGRNQPQHF
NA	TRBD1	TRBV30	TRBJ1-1	TGTGCCTGGAGTGTCCACCTCGTCAGGGGGCGAGGTGCTTTCTTT	CAWSVHLVRGRGAFF
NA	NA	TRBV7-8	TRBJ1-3	TGTGCCAGCAGCTTAGATTCCGGGTCTGGAAACACCATATATTTT	CASSLDSGSGNTIYF
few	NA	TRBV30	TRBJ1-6	TGTGCCTGGAGTGTGGGCAGGAGGAATTCACCCCTCCACTTT	CAWSVGRRNSPLHF
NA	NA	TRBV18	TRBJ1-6	TGTGCCAGCTCACCACGAGGGGGATCTAATTCACCCCTCCACTTT	CASSPRGGSNSPLHF
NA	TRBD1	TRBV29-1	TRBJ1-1	TGCAGCGTTGCTCAGGGGGTACCGGGAACTGAAGCTTTCTTT	CSVAQGVPGTEAFF
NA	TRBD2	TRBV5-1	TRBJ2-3	TGCGCCAGCACCCTTAGCGGGACAGATACGCAGTATTTT	CASTLSGTDTQYF
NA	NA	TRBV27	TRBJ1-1	TGTGCCAGCAGTTTACGGGTGTTCAACACTGAAGCTTTCTTT	CASSLRVFNTEAFF
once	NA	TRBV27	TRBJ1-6	TGTGCCACCAAGTTGACAGCCTATAATTCACCCCTCCACTTT	CATKLTAYNSPLHF
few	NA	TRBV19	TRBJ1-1	TGTGCCAGTAGTCCATACATCCGAAACACTGAAGCTTTCTTT	CASSPYIRNTEAFF
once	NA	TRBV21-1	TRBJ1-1	TGTGCCAGCAGCAAAGCGCGTCCGCGGGACACTGAAGCTTTCTTT	CASSKARPRDTEAFF